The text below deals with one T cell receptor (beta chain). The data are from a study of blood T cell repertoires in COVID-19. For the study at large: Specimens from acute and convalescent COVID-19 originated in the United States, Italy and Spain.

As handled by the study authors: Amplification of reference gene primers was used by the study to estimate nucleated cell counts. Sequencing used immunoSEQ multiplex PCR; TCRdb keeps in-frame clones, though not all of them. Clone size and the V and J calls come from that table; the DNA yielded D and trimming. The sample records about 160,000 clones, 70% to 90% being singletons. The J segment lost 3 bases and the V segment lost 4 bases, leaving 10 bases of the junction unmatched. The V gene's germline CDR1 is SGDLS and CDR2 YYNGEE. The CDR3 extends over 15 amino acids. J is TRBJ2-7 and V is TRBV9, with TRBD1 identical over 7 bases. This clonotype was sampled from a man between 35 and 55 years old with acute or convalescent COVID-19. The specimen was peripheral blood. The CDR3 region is CASSRTWTGDYEQYF. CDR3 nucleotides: TGTGCCAGCAGCCGAACTTGGACAGGCGACTACGAGCAGTACTTC.